These 32 T cell receptor beta chains were sequenced from one sample in a study of patients and donors after allogeneic stem cell transplantation (dated by TCRdb to the early 2020s). The library was generated by RT-PCR. Instrument used: NextSeq 550. TCRdb cleaned the public reads at Q25 with fastp, built clones with MiXCR and kept in-frame beta chains. Rows with one shared CDR3 protein collapse into an entry with the most common genes and DNA. The sample table holds about 34,000 distinct CDR3 sequences, of which about 37% were seen once. Jointly, the top ten make up approximately 82% of the sample. Sample: blood, either unsorted or a sorted T cell fraction (not recorded which). The receptors here all came from a human donor who was either an allogeneic HSCT recipient or a stem cell or donor lymphocyte infusion donor (not recorded which). It is not recorded whose cells these are; they may come from a transplant donor.

In this sample, this clonotype turned up many times. The chain employs TRBV12-3 or TRBV12-4 and TRBJ1-1; D is possibly TRBD1 (6 bases). The length of the CDR3 is 16 residues. V shed 6 bases and J shed 0 bases, with 17 bases lying between them. As DNA, the CDR3 is TGTGCCAGCAGCCCTGGGGGGGGGCGAGTGAACACTGAAGCTTTCTTT. This encodes CASSPGGGRVNTEAFF.

This rearrangement joins TRBV29-1 to TRBJ2-7, with D uncertain. Trimming pared 0 bases from V and 4 bases from J, leaving 4 bases between. This CDR3 region has 11 residues. Germline V gene data show CDR1 as SQVTM and CDR2 as ANQGSEA. In nucleotides, the CDR3 is TGCAGCGTTGAAGAAGGGTACGAGCAGTACGTC. It translates to CSVEEGYEQYV.

The chain joins TRBV24-1 to TRBJ2-1; TRBD1 agrees at 9 bases. This CDR3 is 17 amino acids long. J was trimmed by 0 bases and V by 4 bases; bases with no gene match: 6. CDR1 is KGHDR and CDR2 is SFDVKD in the germline V gene. The CDR3 reads CATSDDGTGSSYNEQFF. CDR3 DNA: TGTGCCACCAGTGACGACGGGACAGGGAGCTCCTACAATGAGCAGTTCTTC.

The CDR3 loop is CASSLVGTSTSEQYF. CDR3 DNA sequence: TGTGCCAGCAGCTTAGTAGGGACTAGCACATCCGAGCAGTACTTC. The chain carries TRBV11-2 and TRBJ2-7, with TRBD2 matching 9 bases. The V gene end was trimmed by 1 base and the J gene end by 6 bases; junction bases not matched to a gene: 7. Germline V CDR1 and CDR2: SGHAT, FQNNGV. The CDR3 is 15 residues long.

The gene calls are TRBV7-3 and TRBJ2-3, with D unresolved. V lost 3 bases and J 4 bases, leaving 8 bases between the germline ends. This CDR3 has 13 amino acids. Germline lookup yields CDR1 SGHTA and CDR2 FQGTGA. The CDR3 DNA reads TGTGCCAGCAGCTTGCGTCAGTCAGATACGCAGTATTTT. Translation: CASSLRQSDTQYF.

This chain uses TRBV6-5 with TRBJ1-5; D ambiguous. This CDR3 is 9 amino acids long. V was trimmed by 8 bases and J by 9 bases, leaving 5 bases between them. Germline V gene lookup returns CDR1 MNHEY and CDR2 SVGAGI. The CDR3 loop reads CASGRPQHF. CDR3 bases: TGTGCCAGCGGCCGGCCCCAGCATTTT.

The gene calls are TRBV10-3 and TRBJ2-7; TRBD2 agrees at 12 bases. This CDR3 contains 17 residues. V lost 6 bases and J lost 3; bases outside the gene matches: 12. Germline values: CDR1 ENHRY, CDR2 SYGVKD. Here the CDR3 DNA reads TGTGCCATCAGAAGGACTAGCGGGACCAACCATCACTACGAGCAGTACTTC. It encodes CAIRRTSGTNHHYEQYF.

This chain joins TRBV15 and TRBJ2-7; D unresolved. The CDR3 contains 14 residues. The V gene's germline CDR1 is LNHNV and CDR2 YYDKDF (reference sequence). Trimming removed 1 base from V and 4 bases from J, with 11 bases in between. The CDR3 DNA reads TGTGCCACCAGCAGAGGGAGACTTGCATACGAGCAGTACTTC. It yields the protein CATSRGRLAYEQYF.

The chain couples TRBV4-1 to TRBJ1-4; 9 positions agree with TRBD1. The CDR3 is 17 amino acids. Losses at the gene ends were 0 bases for V and 6 bases for J; bases not matched to a gene: 8. Germline V lookup: CDR1 MGHRA, CDR2 YSYEKL. CDR3 residues: CASSQEGAGTGYEKLFF. The CDR3 DNA follows: TGCGCCAGCAGCCAAGAGGGGGCCGGGACAGGGTATGAAAAACTGTTTTTT.

V gene TRBV18 combines with J gene TRBJ2-5, with 7 bases identical to TRBD1. This CDR3 contains 15 residues. The V gene end was trimmed by 3 bases and the J gene end by 3 bases; junction bases not matched to a gene: 7. The germline gives CDR1 KGHSH, CDR2 LQKENI. For the CDR3, the DNA is TGTGCCAGCTCACCGTTCACAGGGGTTAAAGAGACCCAGTACTTC. This sequence encodes CASSPFTGVKETQYF.

J is TRBJ1-5 and V is TRBV5-1, with D hard to call. Looked up from germline, CDR1 is SGHRS and CDR2 is YFSETQ. Trimming removed 5 bases from V and 5 bases from J, with 11 bases in between. CDR3 size: 13 residues. The CDR3 nucleotides are TGCGCCAGCAGACAAGGGCCCGATCAGCCCCAGCATTTT. Protein: CASRQGPDQPQHF.

The J gene is TRBJ1-1, the V gene TRBV7-3; 10 bases fit TRBD1. Trimming at V came to 2 bases and at J to 5 bases, leaving 2 bases not matched to a gene. The CDR3 is made up of 14 amino acids. Germline V gives CDR1 SGHTA, CDR2 FQGTGA. The CDR3 reads CASSLGTGVTEAFF. DNA for the CDR3: TGTGCCAGCAGCTTAGGGACAGGGGTGACTGAAGCTTTCTTT.

This clonotype was seen ten or more times. DNA of the CDR3: TGTGCCAGCAGTTCAGTCCCGGGAGGACCCCAGCATTTT. Its translation: CASSSVPGGPQHF. The chain combines TRBV6-2 or TRBV6-3 with TRBJ1-5; D not resolved. Per germline, CDR1 MNHEY and CDR2 SVGEGT. Trimming pared 4 bases from V and 10 bases from J, leaving 14 bases between. This CDR3 region has 13 residues.

A word on this clonotype: This CDR3 is missing its conserved last phenylalanine or tryptophan, likely due to a read error. The chain has TRBV7-9 and TRBJ2-3; 10 bases are a match to TRBD2. The germline V gene has CDR1 SEHNR and CDR2 FQNEAQ (reference sequence). The J segment lost 5 bases and the V segment lost 3 bases, leaving 11 bases of the junction unmatched. The CDR3 extends over 17 amino acids. The CDR3 here is CASSFRLLAGGGDTQYL. The CDR3 coding sequence is TGTGCCAGCAGCTTCCGCCTTTTAGCGGGAGGAGGAGATACGCAGTATCTT.

This clonotype was seen a handful of times. V is TRBV20-1 and J is TRBJ1-4, with 7 bases fitting TRBD1. Per the germline V gene, CDR1 is DFQATT and CDR2 is SNEGSKA (reference sequence). The V segment lost 5 bases and the J segment 4 bases; nucleotides outside the gene matches: 7. The CDR3 is 14 residues long. CDR3 sequence reads: CSAGRTGVNEKLFF. The CDR3 DNA sequence: TGCAGTGCTGGAAGAACAGGGGTTAATGAAAAACTGTTTTTT.

This chain uses TRBV30 with TRBJ1-3, with D uncertain. Germline V gives CDR1 GTSNPN, CDR2 SVGIG (reference sequence). The germline V and J ends were trimmed by 1 base and 0 bases, with 4 bases remaining between them. This CDR3 comprises 13 residues. The CDR3 reads CAWSASSGNTIYF. The CDR3 bases are TGTGCCTGGAGTGCTAGCTCTGGAAACACCATATATTTT. The variable domain in full, completed from reference TRBV30 and TRBJ1-3, reads SQTIHQWPATLVQPVGSPLSLECTVEGTSNPNLYWYRQAAGRGLQLLFYSVGIGQISSEVPQNLSASRPQDRQFILSSKKLLLSDSGFYLCAWSASSGNTIYFGEGSWLTVV.

This clonotype has more than one count but fewer than ten. The gene calls are TRBV11-2 and TRBJ2-2; no clear D. The germline CDR1 and CDR2 sequences are SGHAT and FQNNGV. V gave up 6 bases and J gave up 0 bases, with 11 bases separating them. This CDR3 contains 15 residues. This CDR3 is CASRELGSNTGELFF. The CDR3, as DNA: TGTGCCAGCAGGGAGCTTGGATCGAACACCGGGGAGCTGTTTTTT.

This clonotype was observed a few times. The gene calls are TRBV15 and TRBJ1-5; D is possibly TRBD1 (5 bases). V shed 0 bases and J shed 9 bases, with 12 bases lying between them. The CDR3 has 14 amino acids. Germline-derived CDR1 and CDR2 are LNHNV and YYDKDF (reference sequence). Here the CDR3 reads CATSRDWGDSPQHF. CDR3 nucleotides: TGTGCCACCAGCAGAGATTGGGGGGATTCGCCCCAGCATTTT.

This clonotype was counted only a few times. The V call is TRBV29-1, the J call TRBJ1-2; 9 bases line up with TRBD1. The germline V gene has CDR1 SQVTM and CDR2 ANQGSEA. CDR3 length: 14 residues. J was trimmed by 0 bases and V by 7 bases; bases with no gene match: 6. The CDR3 loop reads CSAWDRAPNYGYTF. The DNA of the CDR3 is TGCAGCGCCTGGGACAGGGCCCCTAACTATGGCTACACCTTC.

By sample share, this clonotype is medium-sized. The chain couples TRBV20-1 to TRBJ1-5; possible D gene TRBD1, 5 bases. The CDR3 totals 13 residues. Trimming shortened V by 3 bases and J by 3 bases, and 9 bases separated the two germline ends. Germline CDR1 and CDR2: DFQATT and SNEGSKA (reference sequence). The CDR3 region has the DNA TGCAGTGCTAGTGACGGGGCCAATCAGCCCCAGCATTTT. This translates into CSASDGANQPQHF.

This clonotype was seen a handful of times. The chain uses TRBV12-3 or TRBV12-4 and TRBJ2-3, with 12 bases lining up with TRBD2. The CDR3 spans 13 residues. Trimming removed 6 bases from V and 9 bases from J; junction bases left unmatched: 4. Here the CDR3 reads CASSLAGGLTQYF. DNA of the CDR3: TGTGCCAGCAGCCTAGCGGGGGGGCTGACGCAGTATTTT.

A few counts support this clonotype. The chain has TRBV6-5 and TRBJ2-1, with 10 bases matching TRBD2. Germline CDR1 MNHEY, CDR2 SVGAGI. J was trimmed by 4 bases and V by 6 bases; bases with no gene match: 9. The CDR3 is 16 amino acids. The CDR3 DNA follows: TGTGCCAGCAGGGGGAGCGGGGGGGCCTCTTACAATGAGCAGTTCTTC. Translated: CASRGSGGASYNEQFF.

This clonotype was found a few times. The chain joins TRBV20-1 to TRBJ2-1; 12 nucleotides match TRBD2. Germline assignment: CDR1 DFQATT and CDR2 SNEGSKA (reference sequence). The CDR3 consists of 13 residues. J gave up 11 bases and V 5 bases, and 7 bases lay outside the gene matches. The CDR3 bases are TGCAGTGCTGTCGGACTAGCGGGACCCAAGCAGTTCTTC. Protein product: CSAVGLAGPKQFF.

In its sample, this clonotype was seen a few times. This chain links TRBV29-1 with TRBJ2-1; D not certain. Germline values: CDR1 SQVTM, CDR2 ANQGSEA. V lost 6 bases and J 0 bases, leaving 18 bases between the germline ends. CDR3 size: 16 residues. CDR3 in amino acids: CSVLARSRSSYNEQFF. In DNA, the CDR3 is TGCAGCGTCCTTGCGCGTTCAAGGAGCTCCTACAATGAGCAGTTCTTC.

This clonotype was found a few times. V usage is TRBV7-2 and J usage is TRBJ1-5; D remains ambiguous. Looked up from germline, CDR1 is SGHTA and CDR2 is FQGNSA. CDR3 length: 14 amino acids. V lost 3 bases, J lost 0 bases, and 6 bases lay in between. The CDR3 nucleotides are TGTGCCAGCAGCTTTTACAGTAGCAATCAGCCCCAGCATTTT. Its translation is CASSFYSSNQPQHF. Full variable domain (remainder filled in from reference TRBV7-2 and TRBJ1-5): GAGVSQSPSNKVTEKGKDVELRCDPISGHTALYWYRQSLGQGLEFLIYFQGNSAPDKSGLPSDRFSAERTGGSVSTLTIQRTQQEDSAVYLCASSFYSSNQPQHFGDGTRLSIL.

The genes are TRBV5-1 and TRBJ2-1, with D tentatively TRBD2 (5 bases). The CDR3 contains 15 residues. Germline assignment: CDR1 SGHRS and CDR2 YFSETQ. V shed 4 bases and J shed 0 bases, with 11 bases lying between them. The CDR3 loop reads CASSPGGGSYNEQFF. As DNA, the CDR3 is TGCGCCAGCAGCCCTGGTGGAGGCTCCTACAATGAGCAGTTCTTC.

This clonotype was recorded a few times. The chain joins TRBV29-1 to TRBJ2-1; no clear D. The germline V gene encodes CDR1 SQVTM and CDR2 ANQGSEA. Trimming took off 6 bases at V and 4 bases at J, with 7 bases between the two ends. The CDR3 is 11 amino acids. The chain's CDR3 is CSVKYYNEQFF. The CDR3 nucleotides are TGCAGCGTAAAATATTACAATGAGCAGTTCTTC.

The chain recombines TRBV25-1 with TRBJ2-4, with D possibly being TRBD1 or TRBD2 (7 bases each). Per germline, CDR1 MGHDK and CDR2 SYGVNS. This CDR3 contains 14 residues. Trimming left V 6 bases short and J 7 bases short, with 16 bases between. Here the CDR3 reads CASSEGGGGNIQYF. The CDR3 DNA reads TGTGCCAGCAGCGAAGGGGGAGGGGGCAACATTCAGTACTTC.

This clonotype has more than one count but fewer than ten. The rearrangement joins TRBV7-6 to TRBJ2-3; tentative D call: TRBD2 (6 bases). The CDR3 totals 16 residues. Trimming removed 4 bases from V and 1 base from J, with 15 bases in between. CDR1 SGHVS and CDR2 FNYEAQ come from the germline V gene. As DNA, the CDR3 is TGTGCCAGCAGCTCCGAATCTAGCGCTGGCACAGATACGCAGTATTTT. Protein: CASSSESSAGTDTQYF.

This clonotype has more than one count but fewer than ten. This chain joins TRBV5-5 and TRBJ2-5; a weak D match, TRBD1 (5 bases). With 6 bases removed from V and 1 base from J, the gap between germline ends came to 13 bases. Germline CDR1 and CDR2: SGHKS and YYEKEE (reference sequence). The CDR3 is 14 residues long. This CDR3 is CASTRGLCQETQYF. CDR3 DNA: TGTGCCAGCACAAGGGGTCTGTGCCAAGAGACCCAGTACTTC.

This clonotype was detected only a few times. The CDR3 loop is CASSPPVTRGPRNTIYF. In nucleotides, the CDR3 is TGTGCCAGCTCACCACCGGTAACCAGGGGACCTAGAAACACCATATATTTT. V is TRBV18 and J is TRBJ1-3, with D possibly matching TRBD1 (6 bases). The CDR3 loop spans 17 amino acids. The V gene lost 0 bases and the J gene lost 5 bases, with 17 bases spanning the gap. CDR1 KGHSH and CDR2 LQKENI come from the germline V gene.

V and J are TRBV12-3 or TRBV12-4 and TRBJ1-1; TRBD1 matches at 10 bases. The CDR3 is 14 amino acids. V was pared by 5 bases and J by 4 bases, with 4 bases of the junction left unmatched. The CDR3 coding sequence is TGTGCCAGCAGTGCGCGGACAGGGGGCACTGAAGCTTTCTTT. This translates into CASSARTGGTEAFF.